Below are 9 T cell receptor beta chains sequenced from a single sample in a study of blood T cell dynamics during melanoma immunotherapy. As for time point: week 3, after first cycle of checkpoint inhibitor. Sequencing used immunoSEQ multiplex PCR; TCRdb keeps in-frame clones, though not all of them. Of 8,000 to 9,000 clones in the sample, 70% to 90% were seen once. Sample: blood, taken from a patient treated with checkpoint blockade. Source of these receptors: a human donor with melanoma.

CDR3 in DNA: TGCGCCAGCAGCCGGACTAGCGGGGGGGCAGATACGCAGTATTTT. This sequence encodes CASSRTSGGADTQYF. The chain uses TRBV4-1 and TRBJ2-3; the match to TRBD2 covers 15 bases. Per the germline V gene, CDR1 is MGHRA and CDR2 is YSYEKL. Losses at the gene ends were 4 bases for V and 4 bases for J; bases not matched to a gene: 0. The CDR3 spans 15 residues.

The chain combines TRBV7-6 with TRBJ2-1, with D perhaps TRBD1 or TRBD2 (5 bases each). V lost 3 bases, J lost 0 bases, and 12 bases lay in between. The CDR3 has 16 residues. Germline V CDR1 and CDR2: SGHVS, FNYEAQ. The CDR3 DNA follows: TGTGCCAGCAGCTTTGGGCCAGGGAGCTCCTACAATGAGCAGTTCTTC. It translates to CASSFGPGSSYNEQFF. The full variable domain, with the rest looked up from reference TRBV7-6 and TRBJ2-1, is GAGVSQSPRYKVTKRGQDVALRCDPISGHVSLYWYRQALGQGPEFLTYFNYEAQQDKSGLPNDRFSAERPEGSISTLTIQRTEQRDSAMYRCASSFGPGSSYNEQFFGPGTRLTVL.

On this clone itself: The junction departs from the called germline gene at one end, perhaps through a read error. The V gene is TRBV6-1, the J gene TRBJ1-1; D might be TRBD1 (6 bases). Germline V gene data show CDR1 as MNHNS and CDR2 as SASEGT. The CDR3 is 15 residues long. The CDR3 reads CASSEVDSKNTEASF. In nucleotides, the CDR3 is TGTGCCAGCAGTGAGGTGGACAGCAAGAACACTGAAGCTTCCTTT.

A single count supports this clone. This sequence joins TRBV5-4 and TRBJ2-1; 9 bases line up with TRBD2. This CDR3 spans 15 amino acids. The J segment lost 4 bases and the V segment lost 3 bases, leaving 5 bases of the junction unmatched. Germline CDR1 is SGHNT and CDR2 is YYREEE (reference sequence). The CDR3 DNA reads TGTGCCAGCAGCTCCGGGACTAGCCAGTACAATGAGCAGTTCTTC. It encodes CASSSGTSQYNEQFF.

The gene calls are TRBV5-4 and TRBJ2-2; tentatively, D is TRBD2 (7 bases). Trimming stripped 0 bases from V and 4 bases from J, with 13 bases between. Germline CDR1 is SGHNT and CDR2 is YYREEE (reference sequence). There are 16 residues in the CDR3. For the CDR3, the DNA is TGTGCCAGCAGCTTGGTCGGGGGGCCGGGCACCGGGGAGCTGTTTTTT. Its translation is CASSLVGGPGTGELFF.

The chain combines TRBV7-9 with TRBJ2-5; the D is unclear. Germline V gene lookup returns CDR1 SEHNR and CDR2 FQNEAQ (reference sequence). CDR3 length equals 12 residues. The V gene lost 3 bases and the J gene lost 4 bases, with 6 bases spanning the gap. The CDR3 DNA is TGTGCCAGCAGCTTCGGACGAGAGACCCAGTACTTC. This translates into CASSFGRETQYF.

In this sample, this clone turned up once. This chain links TRBV4-2 with TRBJ2-7; D is unclear. The CDR3 spans 15 residues. In germline, CDR1 is LGHNA, CDR2 YNFKEQ. Trimming left V 0 bases short and J 2 bases short, with 11 bases between. The CDR3 nucleotides read TGTGCCAGCAGCCAAGACGCCAAGAGGCCCTACGAGCAGTACTTC. Translation gives CASSQDAKRPYEQYF.

The chain is built from TRBV6-1 and TRBJ1-1, with D unclear. The V gene's germline CDR1 is MNHNS and CDR2 SASEGT. This CDR3 contains 13 residues. The ends were cut back, 2 bases at V and 1 base at J, with 5 bases in the middle. CDR3 amino acids: CASSEHPNTEAFF. The CDR3, as DNA: TGTGCCAGCAGTGAACACCCGAACACTGAAGCTTTCTTT.

Only one count was recorded for this clone. The chain joins TRBV5-1 to TRBJ2-7; D is unresolved. The CDR3 has 14 amino acids. Germline CDR1 reads SGHRS; CDR2 reads YFSETQ. V shed 1 base and J shed 3 bases, with 11 bases lying between them. CDR3 DNA: TGCGCCAGCAGCTTGTACAGCATAAACTACGAGCAGTACTTC. Translated: CASSLYSINYEQYF. The full variable domain, in which reference TRBV5-1 and TRBJ2-7 provide the parts outside the CDR3, is KAGVTQTPRYLIKTRGQQVTLSCSPISGHRSVSWYQQTPGQGLQFLFEYFSETQRNKGNFPGRFSGRQFSNSRSEMNVSTLELGDSALYLCASSLYSINYEQYFGPGTRLTVT.